What follows describes a single T cell receptor beta chain. Antigen unknown. The data belong to a study of cytomegalovirus exposure and HLA in healthy donors. Whole-study findings and limits: The study assumed roughly uniform donor sequencing depth for presence/absence analyses.

Germline V gene lookup returns CDR1 SGHNT and CDR2 YYREEE (reference sequence). V was shortened by 7 bases and J by 1 base, with 14 bases between the two germline ends. CDR3 size: 14 residues. The study ran its PCR with 60 Vbeta and 13 Jbeta primers. Authors' analysis steps: A later analysis tallied about 80 million unique TCR beta chains, around 12 million of them shared. The protocol was immunoSEQ multiplex PCR, while the TCRdb copy is restricted to in-frame clones and leaves out a portion. V, J and clone size were drawn from that table, and D and trimming were deduced from the DNA. Of some 130,000 clones in the sample, 82% were seen once.

The material sequenced was PBMCs. The clonotype comes from a woman between 50 and 59 years old in good health and CMV-seropositive. The chain combines TRBV5-4 with TRBJ1-1; a possible D gene is TRBD1 (6 bases). The CDR3 sequence is CASAVTGRNTEAFF. In DNA, the CDR3 is TGTGCCAGCGCCGTTACAGGGAGGAACACTGAAGCTTTCTTT.